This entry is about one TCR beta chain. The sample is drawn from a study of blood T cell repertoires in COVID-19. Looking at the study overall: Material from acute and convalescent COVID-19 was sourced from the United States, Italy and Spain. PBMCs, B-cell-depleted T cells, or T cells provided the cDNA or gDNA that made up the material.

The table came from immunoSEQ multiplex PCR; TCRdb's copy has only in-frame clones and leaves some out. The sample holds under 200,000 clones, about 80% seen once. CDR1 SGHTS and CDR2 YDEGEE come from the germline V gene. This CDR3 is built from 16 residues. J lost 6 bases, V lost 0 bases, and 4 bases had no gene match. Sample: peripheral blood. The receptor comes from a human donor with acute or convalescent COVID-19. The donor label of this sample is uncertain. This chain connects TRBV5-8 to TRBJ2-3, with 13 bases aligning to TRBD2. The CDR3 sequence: CASSLETSGRRDTQYF. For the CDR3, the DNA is TGTGCCAGCAGCTTGGAGACTAGCGGGAGGAGGGATACGCAGTATTTT.